The clone carrying this T cell receptor (beta chain) was seen a few times. Its target is not known. The assay that was used to sequence DNA from cultured CD4+ T cells was the Oncomine TCR Beta short-read assay. TCRdb used MiXCR to reprocess the PCR reads, holding one entry per CDR3 protein. This table holds about 26,000 distinct CDR3 sequences, around 50% found once. These data come from a study of vaccination and CD4 T cells after COVID-19. For the study at large: As their vaccination, participants received two doses of either BNT162b2 or mRNA-1273 vaccine.

The germline V and J ends were trimmed by 0 bases and 5 bases, with 19 bases remaining between them. There are 16 residues in the CDR3. Looked up from germline, CDR1 is DFQATT and CDR2 is SNEGSKA (reference sequence). Treatment in this sample: approximately nine-day PBMC culture with coronavirus spike peptide pools or control peptides (ViraFEST assay). Sample: CD4+ T cells from blood, cultured in vitro, taken before SARS-CoV-2 vaccination. The chain uses TRBV20-1 and TRBJ1-1; D call uncertain. The TCR originated in a human donor who received a COVID-19 vaccine. The CDR3 DNA is TGCAGTGCTAGAGATGGCGCCCCACCGAAGGATACTGAAGCTTTCTTT. It encodes CSARDGAPPKDTEAFF.